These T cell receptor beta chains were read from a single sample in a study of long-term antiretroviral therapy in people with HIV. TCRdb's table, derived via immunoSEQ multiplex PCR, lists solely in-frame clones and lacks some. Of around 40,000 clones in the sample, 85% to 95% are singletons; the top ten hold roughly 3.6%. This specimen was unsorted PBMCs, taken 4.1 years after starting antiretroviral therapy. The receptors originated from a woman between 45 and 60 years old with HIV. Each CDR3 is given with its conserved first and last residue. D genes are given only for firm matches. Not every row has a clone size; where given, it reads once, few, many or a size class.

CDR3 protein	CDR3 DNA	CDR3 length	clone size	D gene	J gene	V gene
CASSLATSGGIYEQYF	TGTGCCAGCAGCTTGGCCACTAGCGGGGGGATCTACGAGCAGTACTTC	16	few	TRBD2	TRBJ2-7	TRBV7-6
CATSITANYGYTF	TGTGCCACCTCCATTACAGCGAACTATGGCTACACCTTC	13	NA	NA	TRBJ1-2	TRBV5-4
CASSPRQGSYNEQFF	TGTGCCAGCAGCCCTAGACAGGGCTCCTACAATGAGCAGTTCTTC	15	once	TRBD1	TRBJ2-1	TRBV11-1
CASSSGSYEQYF	TGTGCCAGCAGCTCCGGGTCCTACGAGCAGTACTTC	12	few	NA	TRBJ2-7	TRBV5-5
CASSQRQGTGELFF	TGTGCCAGTAGCCAAAGACAGGGAACCGGGGAGCTGTTTTTT	14	NA	TRBD1	TRBJ2-2	TRBV4-2
CASRIPGTGYGYTF	TGTGCCAGTAGAATCCCCGGGACAGGCTATGGCTACACCTTC	14	NA	TRBD1	TRBJ1-2	TRBV19
CATAGGGGNEQFF	TGTGCCACAGCGGGCGGAGGGGGCAATGAGCAGTTCTTC	13	NA	NA	TRBJ2-1	TRBV6-6
CASSFYPRDSAYEQYF	TGTGCCAGCAGTTTTTATCCCCGGGACAGTGCCTACGAGCAGTACTTC	16	once	TRBD1	TRBJ2-7	TRBV27
CATTDRSLNEKLFF	TGTGCCACCACGGACAGAAGCCTTAATGAAAAACTGTTTTTT	14	NA	NA	TRBJ1-4	TRBV19
CASSQPDSYEAFF	TGTGCCAGCAGCCAACCCGACAGTTATGAAGCTTTCTTT	13	NA	NA	TRBJ1-1	TRBV14
CASSQELGNYGYTF	TGCGCCAGCAGCCAAGAGCTGGGGAACTATGGCTACACCTTC	14	NA	NA	TRBJ1-2	TRBV4-1
CAIRSREGMNTEAFF	TGTGCCATCAGATCAAGGGAAGGAATGAACACTGAAGCTTTCTTT	15	NA	NA	TRBJ1-1	TRBV10-3
CASSPGGTGGMNTEAFF	TGTGCCAGCTCACCAGGTGGGACAGGGGGCATGAACACTGAAGCTTTCTTT	17	NA	TRBD1	TRBJ1-1	TRBV18
CASSVNEGASPLHF	TGTGCCAGCAGTGTGAATGAGGGGGCCTCACCCCTCCACTTT	14	NA	TRBD1	TRBJ1-6	TRBV6-4
CASSVLGKTGRTDTQYF	TGTGCCAGCAGCGTGTTAGGGAAAACGGGTAGAACAGATACGCAGTATTTT	17	NA	NA	TRBJ2-3	TRBV9
CAISESTTGYTF	TGTGCCATCAGTGAGTCCACTACCGGCTACACCTTC	12	once	NA	TRBJ1-2	TRBV10-3
CASSDTGRSDEQYF	TGTGCCAGCAGTGATACTGGCAGGTCGGACGAGCAGTACTTC	14	NA	NA	TRBJ2-7	TRBV25-1
CASSFTGGDYGYTF	TGTGCCAGCAGCTTCACAGGGGGAGACTATGGCTACACCTTC	14	NA	TRBD1	TRBJ1-2	TRBV7-9
CASSLGGAVKNIQYF	TGTGCCAGCAGCCTAGGCGGGGCGGTCAAAAACATTCAGTACTTC	15	NA	NA	TRBJ2-4	TRBV7-2
CASSLDDSGNTIYF	TGTGCCAGCAGCTTGGACGACTCTGGAAACACCATATATTTT	14	NA	NA	TRBJ1-3	TRBV5-6
CASSPASGYEQYF	TGTGCCAGCTCACCTGCCAGCGGCTACGAGCAGTACTTC	13	NA	NA	TRBJ2-7	TRBV18
CASSYGAGEGTEAFF	TGTGCCAGCAGTTACGGGGCAGGGGAGGGCACTGAAGCTTTCTTT	15	NA	NA	TRBJ1-1	TRBV6-5
CASSRDGEPSTDTQYF	TGTGCCAGCAGCCGAGACGGAGAACCTAGCACAGATACGCAGTATTTT	16	NA	NA	TRBJ2-3	TRBV7-2
CASSVGFSGNTIYF	TGTGCCAGCAGTGTGGGATTCTCTGGAAACACCATATATTTT	14	once	NA	TRBJ1-3	TRBV6-1
CASSGSSGGTDTQYF	TGTGCCAGTAGTGGCTCCAGCGGGGGGACGGATACGCAGTATTTT	15	NA	TRBD2	TRBJ2-3	TRBV19
CSASGASGTDTQYF	TGCAGCGCCTCCGGGGCTAGCGGCACAGATACGCAGTATTTT	14	NA	NA	TRBJ2-3	TRBV29-1
CASSEGPNTEAFF	TGTGCCAGCAGTGAGGGGCCGAACACTGAAGCTTTCTTT	13	NA	NA	TRBJ1-1	TRBV6-4
CASGPTAYSNQPQHF	TGTGCTAGTGGTCCTACGGCATATAGCAATCAGCCCCAGCATTTT	15	NA	NA	TRBJ1-5	TRBV12-5
CASSPADRSPGNTIYF	TGTGCCAGTAGTCCCGCAGACAGAAGCCCTGGAAACACCATATATTTT	16	NA	NA	TRBJ1-3	TRBV19
CASSEVPGGLATQYF	TGTGCCAGCAGTGAGGTTCCGGGGGGGCTTGCGACCCAGTACTTC	15	NA	TRBD2	TRBJ2-5	TRBV6-4
CASSVEGSKNSPLHF	TGTGCCAGCAGCGTAGAGGGAAGTAAAAATTCACCCCTCCACTTT	15	NA	NA	TRBJ1-6	TRBV9
CASSTWGRGQYF	TGTGCCAGCAGTACATGGGGCAGAGGGCAGTACTTC	12	once	NA	TRBJ2-7	TRBV27
CASSRAGGPDYGYTF	TGCGCCAGCAGCCGCGCAGGGGGCCCTGACTATGGCTACACCTTC	15	NA	TRBD1	TRBJ1-2	TRBV4-3
CASSIDHGGNQPQHF	TGTGCCAGTAGTATAGATCACGGGGGCAATCAGCCCCAGCATTTT	15	NA	NA	TRBJ1-5	TRBV19
CASSLAVPGTSGNTIYF	TGTGCCAGCAGCTTAGCGGTCCCCGGAACCTCTGGAAACACCATATATTTT	17	NA	NA	TRBJ1-3	TRBV7-9
CASSETSGAKGANVLTF	TGTGCCAGCAGTGAGACCTCGGGGGCAAAAGGGGCCAACGTCCTGACTTTC	17	NA	NA	TRBJ2-6	TRBV25-1
CASSSTGTNEKLFF	TGTGCCAGCAGCTCGACAGGAACTAATGAAAAACTGTTTTTT	14	NA	NA	TRBJ1-4	TRBV6-5
CASSLVPDQETQYF	TGCGCCAGCAGCTTGGTACCCGATCAAGAGACCCAGTACTTC	14	NA	NA	TRBJ2-5	TRBV5-1
CASSLLGATNTGELFF	TGTGCCAGCAGCTTACTGGGGGCCACGAACACCGGGGAGCTGTTTTTT	16	NA	NA	TRBJ2-2	TRBV7-3
CSASKTGRDTEAFF	TGCAGCGCCTCCAAGACAGGGAGGGACACTGAAGCTTTCTTT	14	NA	TRBD1	TRBJ1-1	TRBV29-1